The 4 T cell receptor beta chains presented below share a single source sample, sequenced in a study of blood T cell repertoires in COVID-19. This table comes from immunoSEQ multiplex PCR, and its TCRdb copy is limited to in-frame clones, with some not included. The sample has about 88,000 clones, roughly 87% seen once. Sequenced input: peripheral blood. These receptors were obtained from a male donor with acute or convalescent COVID-19.

V usage is TRBV30 and J usage is TRBJ1-1, with D hard to call. The V gene's germline CDR1 is GTSNPN and CDR2 SVGIG (reference sequence). V lost 5 bases and J 7 bases, leaving 20 bases between the germline ends. This CDR3 contains 14 residues. The CDR3 here is CAWGRAPLGSEAFF. CDR3 nucleotide sequence: TGTGCCTGGGGTCGGGCCCCCCTCGGGAGTGAAGCTTTCTTT.

This clone has just one count. The chain is built from TRBV3-1 (or the pseudogene TRBV3-2) and TRBJ2-7, with 7 bases identical to TRBD1. V gave up 4 bases and J gave up 6 bases; unmatched junction bases: 6. Per germline, CDR1 LGHDT and CDR2 YNNKEL (reference sequence). The CDR3 sequence is 13 residues long. Written as DNA, the CDR3 is TGTGCCAGCAGCCCCACAGGGGTAAGCGAGCAGTACTTC. It yields the protein CASSPTGVSEQYF.

The V and J genes are TRBV19 and TRBJ1-1; 8 nucleotides match TRBD1. V was pared by 11 bases and J by 2 bases, with 4 bases of the junction left unmatched. Per germline, CDR1 LNHDA and CDR2 SQIVND (reference sequence). The CDR3 totals 12 residues. CDR3 nucleotide sequence: TGTGCCGGTCAGGGGGCCAACACTGAAGCTTTCTTT. Its protein product is CAGQGANTEAFF.

This chain links TRBV15 with TRBJ1-3, with a tentative D call TRBD1 (5 bases). Trimming left V 0 bases short and J 1 base short, with 10 bases between. Germline CDR1 and CDR2: LNHNV and YYDKDF (reference sequence). The CDR3 contains 16 residues. The chain's CDR3 is CATSRDMPGSGNTIYF. Here the CDR3 DNA reads TGTGCCACCAGCAGAGATATGCCAGGGTCTGGAAACACCATATATTTT. Combining the CDR3 with reference TRBV15 and TRBJ1-3 gives the whole variable domain DAMVIQNPRYQVTQFGKPVTLSCSQTLNHNVMYWYQQKSSQAPKLLFHYYDKDFNNEADTPDNFQSRRPNTSFCFLDIRSPGLGDTAMYLCATSRDMPGSGNTIYFGEGSWLTVV.